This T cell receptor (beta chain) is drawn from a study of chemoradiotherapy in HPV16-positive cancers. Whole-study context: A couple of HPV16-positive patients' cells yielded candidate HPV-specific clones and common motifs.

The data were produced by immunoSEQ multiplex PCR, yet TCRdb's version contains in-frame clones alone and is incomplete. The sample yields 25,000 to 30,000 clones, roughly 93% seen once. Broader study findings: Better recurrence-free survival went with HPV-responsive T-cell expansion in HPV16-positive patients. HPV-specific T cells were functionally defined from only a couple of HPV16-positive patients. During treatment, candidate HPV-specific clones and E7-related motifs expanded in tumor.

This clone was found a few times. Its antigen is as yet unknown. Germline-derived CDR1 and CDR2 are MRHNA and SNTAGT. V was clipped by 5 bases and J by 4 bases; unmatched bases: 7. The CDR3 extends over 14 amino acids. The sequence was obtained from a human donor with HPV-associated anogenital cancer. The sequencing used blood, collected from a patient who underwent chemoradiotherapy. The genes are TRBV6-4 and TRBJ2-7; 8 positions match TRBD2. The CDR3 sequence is CASSYGGAGYEQYF. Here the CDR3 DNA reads TGTGCCAGCAGTTACGGGGGGGCCGGGTACGAGCAGTACTTC.